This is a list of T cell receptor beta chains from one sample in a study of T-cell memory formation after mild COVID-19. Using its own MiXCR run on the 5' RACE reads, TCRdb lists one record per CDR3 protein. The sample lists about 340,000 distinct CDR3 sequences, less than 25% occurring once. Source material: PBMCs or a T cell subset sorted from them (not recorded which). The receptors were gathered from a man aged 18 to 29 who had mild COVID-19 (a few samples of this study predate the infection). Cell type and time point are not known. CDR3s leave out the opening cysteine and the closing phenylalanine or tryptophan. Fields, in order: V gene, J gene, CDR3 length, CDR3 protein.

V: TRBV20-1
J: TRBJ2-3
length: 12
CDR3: SVPVRSRGDTQY

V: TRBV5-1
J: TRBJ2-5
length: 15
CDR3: ASSLGPGTGGSETQY

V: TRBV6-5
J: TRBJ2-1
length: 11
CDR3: ASSYSKDWQQF

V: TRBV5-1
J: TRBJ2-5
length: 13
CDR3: ASRYRQGREETQY

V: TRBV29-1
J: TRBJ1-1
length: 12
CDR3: SVEHGTGNILAF

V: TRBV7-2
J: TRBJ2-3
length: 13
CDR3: ASSRGGAVGDTQY

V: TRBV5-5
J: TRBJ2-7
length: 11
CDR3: ASSQGGLDEQY

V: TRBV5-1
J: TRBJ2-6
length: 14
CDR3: ASSPGGVPGANVLT

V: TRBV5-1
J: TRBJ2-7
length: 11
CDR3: ASSPMPSGEQY

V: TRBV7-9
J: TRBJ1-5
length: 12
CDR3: ASGGSGSNQPQH

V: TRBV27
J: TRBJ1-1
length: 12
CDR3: ASSLLGGGTEAF

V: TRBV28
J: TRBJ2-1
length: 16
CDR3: ASSTTSGGRASYNEQF

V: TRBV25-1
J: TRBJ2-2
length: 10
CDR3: ASRTLGGELF

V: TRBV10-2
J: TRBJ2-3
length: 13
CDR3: ASRRQGTGTDTQY

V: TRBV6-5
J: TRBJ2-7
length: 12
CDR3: ASSYSRPDYEQY

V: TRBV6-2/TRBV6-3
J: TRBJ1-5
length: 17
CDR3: ASSYSQATTIGSNQPQH

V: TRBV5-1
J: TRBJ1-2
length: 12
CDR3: ASSFAGGLYGYT

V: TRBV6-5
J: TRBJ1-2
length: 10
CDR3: AAAGGGYGYT

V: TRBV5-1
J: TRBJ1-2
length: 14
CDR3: ASSLVGQGANYGYT

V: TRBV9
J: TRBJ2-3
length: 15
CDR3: ASSVAQLAGNTDTQY

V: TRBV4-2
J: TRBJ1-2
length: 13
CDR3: ASSQATRGLVGYT

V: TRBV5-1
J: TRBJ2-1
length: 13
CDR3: ASSFGAGLYNEQF

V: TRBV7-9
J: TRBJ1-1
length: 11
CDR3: ASSPERGTEAF

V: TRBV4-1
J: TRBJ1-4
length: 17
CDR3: ASSPADGRRGATNEKLF

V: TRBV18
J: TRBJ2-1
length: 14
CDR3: ASSPKMDSYSDEQF

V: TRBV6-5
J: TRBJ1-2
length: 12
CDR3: ASRRDGQNYGYT

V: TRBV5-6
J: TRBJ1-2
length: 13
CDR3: ASSFSVAIWGGYT

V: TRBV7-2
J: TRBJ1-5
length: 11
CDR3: ASSLASNQPQH

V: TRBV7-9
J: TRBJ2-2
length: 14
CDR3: ASTGQGARGTGELF

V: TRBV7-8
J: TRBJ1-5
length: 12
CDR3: ASSAAEGRQPQH

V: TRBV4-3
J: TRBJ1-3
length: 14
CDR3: ASSQDRELRGNTIY

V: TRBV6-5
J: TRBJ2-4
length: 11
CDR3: ASRRTGEGIQY

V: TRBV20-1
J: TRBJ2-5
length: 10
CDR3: SASGGEETQY

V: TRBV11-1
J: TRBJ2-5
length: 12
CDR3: ASSLTLAAETQY

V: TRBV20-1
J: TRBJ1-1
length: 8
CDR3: SAKTAEAF

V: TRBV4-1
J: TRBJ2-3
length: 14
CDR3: ASSQDGAGSTDTQY

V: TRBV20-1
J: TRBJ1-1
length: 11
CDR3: SAGDTVNTEAF

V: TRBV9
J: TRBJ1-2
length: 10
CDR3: ASSGAGYGYT

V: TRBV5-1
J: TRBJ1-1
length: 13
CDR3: ASSLGGHMNTEAF

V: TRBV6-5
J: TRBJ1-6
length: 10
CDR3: ASSTGGSPLH

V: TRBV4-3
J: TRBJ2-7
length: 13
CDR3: ASSQAGDLAYEQY

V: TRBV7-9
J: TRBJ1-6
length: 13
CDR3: ASSLRQGNTSPLH

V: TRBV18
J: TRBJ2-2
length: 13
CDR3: ASSSPGQNSGELF

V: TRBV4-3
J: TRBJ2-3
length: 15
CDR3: ASSQWTSGGIGDTQY

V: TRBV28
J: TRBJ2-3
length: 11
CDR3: ASTEPSTDTQY